These 24 T cell receptor beta chains came from one sample sequenced in a study of T cells expressing NK-cell markers. TCRdb reprocessed the 5' RACE reads, keeping one entry per CDR3 protein, no DNA. This table lists about 150,000 distinct CDR3 sequences. The sample taken for sequencing was blood T cells: a sorted CD56 or NKG2C T cell subset, CD4+ or CD8+ T cells, or bulk PBMC T cells (not recorded which). The source of these receptors is a woman aged 50 to 60 in good health.

J is TRBJ2-1 and V is TRBV3-1; TCRdb's D gene call, TRBD2, goes unchecked for lack of DNA. The CDR3 is made up of 18 amino acids. Germline V gives CDR1 LGHDT, CDR2 YNNKEL (reference sequence). The CDR3 is CASSQESGLAVRLNEQFF.

The V call is TRBV7-9, the J call TRBJ2-3; with no DNA, the TCRdb D assignment of TRBD1 cannot be verified. The CDR3 consists of 16 residues. The germline gives CDR1 SEHNR, CDR2 FQNEAQ (reference sequence). CDR3 in amino acids: CASRDPGGVSTDTQYF.

J is TRBJ1-1 and V is TRBV5-1. Germline V lookup: CDR1 SGHRS, CDR2 YFSETQ. The CDR3 is 14 amino acids. CDR3: CASSLSRRNTEAFF.

The rearrangement uses TRBV7-8 and TRBJ2-1; TCRdb's D call of TRBD2 is untestable without DNA. Per germline, CDR1 SGHVS and CDR2 FQNEAQ. This CDR3 is 15 amino acids long. This chain's CDR3 is CASSLLAGGQFEQFF.

The rearrangement links TRBV3-1 to TRBJ2-7; as DNA is missing, the TRBD1 call by TCRdb cannot be tested. Germline-derived CDR1 and CDR2 are LGHDT and YNNKEL (reference sequence). The CDR3 length is 15 residues. CDR3 residues: CASSQGIGQGYEQYF.

The V and J genes are TRBV3-1 and TRBJ1-6; absent DNA, TCRdb's TRBD1 call cannot be checked. Per the germline V gene, CDR1 is LGHDT and CDR2 is YNNKEL (reference sequence). The CDR3 loop spans 15 amino acids. The CDR3: CASSQDGQPNSPLHF.

This sequence joins TRBV4-1 and TRBJ1-1. Germline lookup yields CDR1 MGHRA and CDR2 YSYEKL. The CDR3 has 17 amino acids. This chain's CDR3 is CASSQSVAGLGRGEAFF.

V and J are TRBV7-9 and TRBJ1-2; TCRdb calls TRBD1, which cannot be checked without DNA. Per the germline V gene, CDR1 is SEHNR and CDR2 is FQNEAQ (reference sequence). The CDR3 covers 15 residues. The CDR3 protein is CASSPPDRDRVAGTF.

The J gene is TRBJ1-2, the V gene TRBV7-8. Germline CDR1 and CDR2: SGHVS and FQNEAQ. This CDR3 contains 13 residues. Here the CDR3 reads CASSLSEGSGYTF.

The chain uses TRBV27 and TRBJ1-2. Germline CDR1 is MNHEY and CDR2 is SMNVEV (reference sequence). CDR3 length: 14 amino acids. The chain's CDR3 is CASSSHTSNYGYTF.

This chain connects TRBV5-6 to TRBJ1-1; the D gene TCRdb calls, TRBD1, cannot be checked with no DNA. The CDR3 consists of 14 residues. The germline V gene encodes CDR1 SGHDT and CDR2 YYEEEE. CDR3 sequence reads: CASSLGGGGTEAFF.

The chain is built from TRBV6-5 and TRBJ2-3; without DNA, the TCRdb call of TRBD1 cannot be checked. CDR3 length: 16 amino acids. Per germline, CDR1 MNHEY and CDR2 SVGAGI. CDR3 in amino acids: CASSYSNLDRADTQYF.

This chain joins TRBV27 and TRBJ2-5; TCRdb's D gene call, TRBD1, goes unchecked for lack of DNA. Per the germline V gene, CDR1 is MNHEY and CDR2 is SMNVEV (reference sequence). The CDR3 is 14 residues long. CDR3 protein: CASSSWGRGETQYF.

The gene calls are TRBV7-9 and TRBJ1-2. This CDR3 contains 13 residues. CDR1 is SEHNR, CDR2 FQNEAQ, per germline (reference sequence). The CDR3 reads CASSLGPVYGYTF.

The J gene is TRBJ1-3, the V gene TRBV5-6. The germline V gene encodes CDR1 SGHDT and CDR2 YYEEEE. This CDR3 has 15 amino acids. CDR3: CASSWRTSNGNTIYF.

The chain is built from TRBV24-1 and TRBJ1-5. CDR3 size: 15 residues. The germline CDR1 and CDR2 sequences are KGHDR and SFDVKD. The CDR3 loop is CATSDLRGPTWPQHF.

V and J are TRBV27 and TRBJ2-1; TCRdb gives TRBD1 as the D gene, but with no DNA this cannot be confirmed. There are 17 residues in the CDR3. The germline V gene has CDR1 MNHEY and CDR2 SMNVEV (reference sequence). The CDR3 loop reads CASSLSWPVEGLNEQFF.

The V and J genes are TRBV24-1 and TRBJ1-5. The CDR3 spans 14 residues. The germline V gene has CDR1 KGHDR and CDR2 SFDVKD. The CDR3 reads CATSARQFNQPQHF.

This chain links TRBV5-1 with TRBJ1-1; TCRdb names TRBD1, which stays unverified in the absence of DNA. The CDR3 is 15 residues long. From germline, CDR1 is SGHRS and CDR2 YFSETQ. This CDR3 reads CASSLWQGLNTEAFF.

The chain carries TRBV20-1 and TRBJ2-1; TCRdb names TRBD2, which stays unverified in the absence of DNA. The CDR3 has 17 amino acids. CDR1 DFQATT and CDR2 SNEGSKA come from the germline V gene (reference sequence). CDR3 amino acids: CSARVPRASGSGYEQFF.

J is TRBJ2-7 and V is TRBV4-2; as DNA is missing, the TRBD2 call by TCRdb cannot be tested. The V gene's germline CDR1 is LGHNA and CDR2 YNFKEQ. The CDR3 runs 15 residues. The CDR3: CASSQAAGGVYEQYF.

This CDR3 is CATSDSGGGRNEKLFF. The chain couples TRBV24-1 to TRBJ1-4; the D call from TCRdb, TRBD1, cannot be confirmed without DNA. The CDR3 covers 16 residues. CDR1 and CDR2 (germline): KGHDR, SFDVKD.

The chain joins TRBV7-8 to TRBJ2-1; TCRdb lists TRBD2, though no DNA is available to test this call. The CDR3 is 17 residues long. Germline-derived CDR1 and CDR2 are SGHVS and FQNEAQ. The CDR3 loop is CASSHGVAGDAYNEQFF.

The chain couples TRBV3-1 to TRBJ2-7. CDR1 is LGHDT and CDR2 is YNNKEL in the germline V gene (reference sequence). The CDR3 is 14 amino acids. This CDR3 is CASSQDGSIYEQYF.